This T cell receptor (beta chain) appears in the sequencing data of a study of T cells after yellow fever vaccination. General study points: Peaking faster, on day 5 versus 15, the secondary response was nonetheless weaker. Post-booster reappearance was seen for most primary-vaccination clones (around 96% CD4, roughly 86% CD8).

This clonotype was observed at least ten times. What it recognizes is unknown. Conversion of TCR transcripts into cDNA relied on 5'RACE template switching, which added a universal primer site and UMIs. MiXCR, applied by TCRdb to the 5' RACE reads, yields one record per CDR3 protein. The repertoire consists of some 320,000 distinct CDR3 sequences, with approximately 12% occurring once and the leading ten covering under 4%. Trimming at V came to 2 bases and at J to 5 bases, leaving 10 bases not matched to a gene. CDR1 is SGHRS and CDR2 is YFSETQ in the germline V gene. The CDR3 runs 17 residues. The sample consisted of CD4+ T cells sorted from PBMCs, taken 45 days after the yellow fever booster vaccination. The sequence was collected from a man aged 18 to 35 who received the YFV17D yellow fever vaccine. The chain is built from TRBV5-1 and TRBJ2-4; 10 nucleotides line up with TRBD1. CDR3 region: CASSFAISGQGENIQYF. For the CDR3, the DNA is TGCGCCAGCAGCTTCGCCATTTCCGGACAGGGGGAAAACATTCAGTACTTC.